The TCR beta chain described here comes from a study of blood T cell repertoires in COVID-19. Study-wide background: Italy, Spain and the United States were the sources of the convalescent and acute COVID-19 samples.

The germline CDR1 and CDR2 sequences are MDHEN and SYDVKM. The trim removed 3 bases at V and 5 bases at J, leaving 12 bases unmatched. CDR3 length: 17 amino acids. The method was immunoSEQ multiplex PCR; TCRdb's version includes in-frame clones alone and lacks a portion of them. The table includes 220,000 or so clones, around 87% detected once. Sequences were obtained from PBMCs or T cells enriched from blood (not recorded which). This sequence was found in a woman aged 18-30 years in a cohort exposed to, infected with or recovered from COVID-19 (not recorded which). The rearrangement links TRBV28 to TRBJ1-5; TRBD1 matches at 8 bases. CDR3 in amino acids: CASSFGLPDRDDQPQHF. CDR3 coding DNA: TGTGCCAGCAGTTTTGGCCTCCCGGACAGGGACGATCAGCCCCAGCATTTT.